The TCR beta chain described here comes from a study of blood T cell repertoires in COVID-19. Study in general: In each case, the material was cDNA or gDNA derived from T cells, B-cell-depleted T cells, or PBMCs.

Trimming removed 2 bases from V and 4 bases from J; junction bases left unmatched: 4. Germline CDR1 is MNHEY and CDR2 is SVGAGI. The length of the CDR3 is 15 residues. Original handling: How many nucleated cells were present was estimated from reference gene primer amplification. Clones were read by immunoSEQ multiplex PCR, and TCRdb kept only the in-frame ones, dropping some. V and J calls and clone size are those listed in that table; D and trimming were worked out from the DNA. The sample yields roughly 59,000 clones, 70% to 80% seen once. The receptor was isolated from a human donor in a cohort sampled during active COVID-19. Sequencing was done on a sample of peripheral blood. The genes are TRBV6-5 and TRBJ2-7; 11 bases fit TRBD1. CDR3 in DNA: TGTGCCAGCAGTTACCGGGACAGGGGGTTATACGAGCAGTACTTC. As protein: CASSYRDRGLYEQYF.